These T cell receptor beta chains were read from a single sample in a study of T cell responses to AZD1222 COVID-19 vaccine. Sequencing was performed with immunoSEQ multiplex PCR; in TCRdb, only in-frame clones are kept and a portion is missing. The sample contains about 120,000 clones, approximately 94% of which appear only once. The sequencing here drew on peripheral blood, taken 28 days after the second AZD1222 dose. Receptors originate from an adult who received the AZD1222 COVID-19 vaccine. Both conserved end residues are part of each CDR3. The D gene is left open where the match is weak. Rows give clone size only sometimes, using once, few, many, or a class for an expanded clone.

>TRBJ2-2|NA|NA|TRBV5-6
CASSTGTPMTGELFF
TGTGCCAGCAGCACGGGGACGCCCATGACCGGGGAGCTGTTTTTT
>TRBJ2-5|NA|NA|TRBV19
CASSIGGRNQETQYF
TGTGCCAGTAGTATAGGGGGGCGTAACCAAGAGACCCAGTACTTC
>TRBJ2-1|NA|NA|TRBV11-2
CASSSEREYNEQFF
TGTGCCAGCAGCTCCGAGCGAGAATACAATGAGCAGTTCTTC
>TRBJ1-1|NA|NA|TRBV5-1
CASSPGVNTEAFF
TGCGCCAGCAGCCCAGGGGTGAACACTGAAGCTTTCTTT
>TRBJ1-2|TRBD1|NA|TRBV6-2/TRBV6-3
CASSYDRGLIQHF
TGTGCCAGCAGTTACGACAGGGGGCTAATTCAGCACTTC
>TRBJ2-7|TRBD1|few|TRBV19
CASSTFNWDSSYEQYF
TGTGCCAGTAGTACGTTCAACTGGGACAGTTCCTACGAGCAGTACTTC
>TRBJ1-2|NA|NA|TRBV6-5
CASKRQNVNYGYTF
TGTGCCAGCAAGAGACAGAACGTTAACTATGGCTACACCTTC
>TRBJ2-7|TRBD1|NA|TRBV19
CASKRTGADEQYF
TGTGCCAGTAAGCGGACAGGGGCCGACGAGCAGTACTTC
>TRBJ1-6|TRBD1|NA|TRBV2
CASRVTEGQFYNSPLHF
TGTGCCAGCAGGGTTACCGAGGGACAGTTTTATAATTCACCCCTCCACTTT
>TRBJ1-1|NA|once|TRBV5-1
CASSSDTVNTEAFF
TGCGCCAGCAGCTCGGATACAGTTAACACTGAAGCTTTCTTT
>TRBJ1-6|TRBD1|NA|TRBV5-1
CASSWTGRGSPLHF
TGCGCCAGCAGTTGGACAGGGCGCGGATCACCCCTCCACTTT
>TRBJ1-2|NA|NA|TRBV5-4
CASSIGPAYGYTF
TGTGCCAGCAGCATTGGGCCGGCCTATGGCTACACCTTC
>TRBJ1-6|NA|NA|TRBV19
CANKQPRGSNSPLHF
TGTGCCAACAAACAACCGAGGGGAAGTAATTCACCCCTCCACTTT
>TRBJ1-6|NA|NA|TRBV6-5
CASRGEDRNNSPLHF
TGTGCCAGCAGGGGTGAGGACAGAAATAATTCACCCCTCCACTTT
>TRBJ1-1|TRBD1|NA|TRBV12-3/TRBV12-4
CASRLHRGEAFF
TGTGCCAGCAGACTTCACAGGGGTGAAGCTTTCTTT
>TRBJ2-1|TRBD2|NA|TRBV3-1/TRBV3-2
CASTRGGGRADNEQFF
TGTGCCAGCACCCGAGGTGGCGGGAGGGCGGACAATGAGCAGTTCTTC
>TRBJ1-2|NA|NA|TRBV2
CASSDGRGGGYTF
TGTGCCAGCAGTGACGGCAGGGGAGGAGGCTACACCTTC
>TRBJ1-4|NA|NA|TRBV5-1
CASTPSPEEKLFF
TGCGCCAGCACCCCATCCCCCGAGGAAAAACTGTTTTTT
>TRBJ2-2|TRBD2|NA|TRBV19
CASPFSAGVSGELFF
TGTGCCAGCCCCTTCTCAGCGGGAGTTTCCGGGGAGCTGTTTTTT
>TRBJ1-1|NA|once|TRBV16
CASSLSLNREAFF
TGTGCCAGCAGCCTTTCCCTCAACAGGGAAGCTTTCTTT